These 2 T cell receptor beta chains share one sample of origin, sequenced in a study of T cell repertoires in cytomegalovirus infection. TCRdb reprocessed the reads via MiXCR and lists one record per CDR3 protein. This repertoire shows some 600,000 distinct CDR3 sequences, 20% to 25% found once; its top ten account for roughly 8%. The source material was CD8+ T cells from PBMCs. The receptors originated from a human donor in good health (CMV status not recorded). Some clones in this sample may be carry-over from other donors' samples.

The gene calls are TRBV29-1 and TRBJ1-2, with D hard to call. The germline CDR1 and CDR2 sequences are SQVTM and ANQGSEA. This CDR3 is 14 amino acids long. Trimming took off 6 bases at V and 4 bases at J, with 18 bases between the two ends. The CDR3 DNA reads as TGCAGCGTCTCTATATCTCATGGGAGCTATGGCTACACCTTC. Protein product: CSVSISHGSYGYTF. Combining the CDR3 with reference TRBV29-1 and TRBJ1-2 gives the whole variable domain SAVISQKPSRDICQRGTSLTIQCQVDSQVTMMFWYRQQPGQSLTLIATANQGSEATYESGFVIDKFPISRPNLTFSTLTVSNMSPEDSSIYLCSVSISHGSYGYTFGSGTRLTVV.

The chain links TRBV12-5 to TRBJ1-1, with 8 bases matching TRBD1. Per germline, CDR1 LGHNT and CDR2 FRNRAP. Germline trimming cut 4 bases from V and 5 bases from J; bases unmatched to any gene: 3. There are 13 residues in the CDR3. The CDR3 bases are TGTGCTAGTGGTTCAGGGGGCCGGACTGAAGCTTTCTTT. Protein product: CASGSGGRTEAFF. Supplemented by reference TRBV12-5 and TRBJ1-1, the full variable domain reads DARVTQTPRHKVTEMGQEVTMRCQPILGHNTVFWYRQTMMQGLELLAYFRNRAPLDDSGMPKDRFSAEMPDATLATLKIQPSEPRDSAVYFCASGSGGRTEAFFGQGTRLTVV.